This T cell receptor (beta chain) is from a study of blood T cell repertoires in COVID-19. TCRdb keeps only in-frame clones here, not all; method: immunoSEQ multiplex PCR. The repertoire holds 35,000 or so clones, with 81% as singletons. The CDR3 spans 18 residues. The V gene end was trimmed by 3 bases and the J gene end by 4 bases; junction bases not matched to a gene: 14. Germline loops: CDR1 SGHTA, CDR2 FQGNSA. Sequencing was done on a sample of peripheral blood. The chain recombines TRBV7-2 with TRBJ2-1; TRBD1 matches at 8 bases. The sequence derives from a man of 80 years or more with active or convalescent COVID-19. The CDR3 DNA reads TGTGCCAGCAGCTTGACCAGGACCGGGACAGGAGTTTACAATGAGCAGTTCTTC. Translating gives CASSLTRTGTGVYNEQFF.